The entry below gives a single TCR beta chain sequence along with its context. The data were obtained in a study of blood T cell repertoires in COVID-19. At the level of the study: Sites across the United States, Italy and Spain contributed samples from acute and convalescent COVID-19. PBMCs, B-cell-depleted T cells, or T cells were the source of the cDNA or gDNA that made up the material.

The authors' processing: Nucleated cell counts were estimated from reference gene primer amplification. The assay was immunoSEQ multiplex PCR, and TCRdb's table has in-frame clones only and misses some. Clone size and V and J calls were adopted from that table, with D and trimming inferred from the DNA. The sample comprises 120,000 or so clones, 80% of which are singletons, and approximately 25% rests with the top ten. CDR3 size: 13 residues. The ends were cut back, 0 bases at V and 6 bases at J, with 8 bases in the middle. The germline gives CDR1 KGHSH, CDR2 LQKENI. Sequenced input: peripheral blood. The receptor comes from a human donor in a cohort sampled during active COVID-19. V is TRBV18 and J is TRBJ1-1, with D hard to call. Here the CDR3 reads CASSPPVASEAFF. The CDR3 DNA reads as TGTGCCAGCTCACCACCAGTGGCTTCTGAAGCTTTCTTT.